These 25 T cell receptor beta chains share one sample of origin, sequenced in a study of blood T cell repertoires in COVID-19. TCRdb keeps only in-frame clones here, not all; method: immunoSEQ multiplex PCR. The repertoire holds around 270,000 clones, with over 80% as singletons. Material for sequencing was PBMCs or T cells enriched from blood (not recorded which). The receptors stem from a middle-aged woman who had been exposed to COVID-19.

The chain joins TRBV28 to TRBJ1-1; 8 nucleotides align to TRBD1. CDR3 length equals 16 residues. The germline V gene has CDR1 MDHEN and CDR2 SYDVKM. Trimming at V came to 6 bases and at J to 0 bases, leaving 9 bases not matched to a gene. Here the CDR3 reads CASRGAGQAMNTEAFF. CDR3 in DNA: TGTGCCAGCAGGGGCGCGGGACAGGCGATGAACACTGAAGCTTTCTTT.

V and J are TRBV19 and TRBJ1-1; 7 bases match TRBD1. The V gene's germline CDR1 is LNHDA and CDR2 SQIVND (reference sequence). The CDR3 is 15 amino acids. Trimming removed 8 bases from V and 0 bases from J; junction bases left unmatched: 9. CDR3 DNA: TGTGCCAGTTCCGGGGACAGCTACATGAACACTGAAGCTTTCTTT. Its protein is CASSGDSYMNTEAFF.

In regard to this clone: Sequence at one end of the junction differs from germline and may be a read error. The V gene is TRBV9, the J gene TRBJ2-7; TRBD2 aligns across 8 bases. The CDR3 loop spans 14 amino acids. Germline CDR1 SGDLS, CDR2 YYNGEE. The CDR3 reads CASSVGTSSHEQYF. In nucleotides, the CDR3 is TGTGCCAGCAGCGTAGGGACTAGCTCCCACGAGCAGTACTTC.

V and J are TRBV7-3 and TRBJ2-2; D is unresolved. The CDR3 consists of 12 residues. Deletions cut 5 bases from V and 6 bases from J, with 7 bases between. CDR1 is SGHTA, CDR2 FQGTGA, per germline. CDR3 sequence: CASSPYSGELFF. The CDR3 DNA reads TGTGCCAGCAGCCCCTACTCCGGGGAGCTGTTTTTT. The entire variable domain, with the rest obtained from reference TRBV7-3 and TRBJ2-2, is as follows: GAGVSQTPSNKVTEKGKYVELRCDPISGHTALYWYRQSLGQGPEFLIYFQGTGAADDSGLPNDRFFAVRPEGSVSTLKIQRTERGDSAVYLCASSPYSGELFFGEGSRLTVL.

V gene TRBV28 combines with J gene TRBJ2-7, with D perhaps TRBD2 (6 bases). Germline CDR1 MDHEN, CDR2 SYDVKM. The CDR3 runs to 14 residues. Trimming took 4 bases from V and 3 from J, leaving 13 bases between them. DNA for the CDR3: TGTGCCAGCAGTTCCGGGACGGAGGGCTACGAGCAGTACTTC. The encoded protein is CASSSGTEGYEQYF.

J is TRBJ1-4 and V is TRBV28, with D uncertain. Trimming left V 7 bases short and J 8 bases short, with 11 bases between. CDR1 is MDHEN and CDR2 is SYDVKM in the germline V gene. The CDR3 totals 12 residues. As DNA, the CDR3 is TGTGCCAGCACGGGGAACGGGGAAAAACTGTTTTTT. Translating gives CASTGNGEKLFF.

This chain links TRBV6-5 with TRBJ1-2; D is unclear. Germline CDR1 reads MNHEY; CDR2 reads SVGAGI. Trimming left V 7 bases short and J 0 bases short, with 6 bases between. The CDR3 length is 12 residues. The CDR3 here is CASTQANYGYTF. The CDR3 nucleotides are TGTGCCAGCACGCAGGCTAACTATGGCTACACCTTC.

This chain uses TRBV6-5 with TRBJ1-5; D remains unclear. Trimming shortened V by 6 bases and J by 3 bases, and 9 bases separated the two germline ends. This CDR3 contains 13 residues. Germline-derived CDR1 and CDR2 are MNHEY and SVGAGI. The CDR3 loop reads CASRGGINQPQHF. CDR3 DNA sequence: TGTGCCAGCAGAGGAGGGATCAATCAGCCCCAGCATTTT.

The chain uses TRBV19 and TRBJ1-6; 8 bases are shared with TRBD1. The CDR3 spans 15 residues. Germline V gene sequence: CDR1 LNHDA, CDR2 SQIVND (reference sequence). Unmatched junction bases numbered 11, after V lost 9 bases and J lost 7 bases. CDR3 residues: CASSLSGGGNSPLHF. DNA of the CDR3: TGTGCCAGCTCGCTGTCAGGGGGCGGAAATTCACCCCTCCACTTT.

The J gene is TRBJ1-2, the V gene TRBV7-8; D is possibly TRBD1 (6 bases). Trimming took off 3 bases at V and 8 bases at J, with 13 bases between the two ends. Germline CDR1 reads SGHVS; CDR2 reads FQNEAQ. The CDR3 covers 13 residues. As DNA, the CDR3 is TGTGCCAGCAGCTTTCCAGGGGAGGGAGGCTACACCTTC. This encodes CASSFPGEGGYTF. Together with reference TRBV7-8 and TRBJ1-2, the CDR3 gives the full variable domain: GAGVSQSPRYKVAKRGQDVALRCDPISGHVSLFWYQQALGQGPEFLTYFQNEAQLDKSGLPSDRFFAERPEGSVSTLKIQRTQQEDSAVYLCASSFPGEGGYTFGSGTRLTVV.

V gene TRBV7-2 combines with J gene TRBJ2-5; D is undetermined. With 0 bases removed from V and 6 bases from J, the gap between germline ends came to 11 bases. Germline CDR1 reads SGHTA; CDR2 reads FQGNSA. CDR3 length: 14 amino acids. Here the CDR3 reads CASSLAVGSKTQYF. The DNA of the CDR3 is TGTGCCAGCAGCTTAGCAGTCGGGTCGAAGACCCAGTACTTC.

This clone came up once. V and J are TRBV28 and TRBJ2-1, with TRBD2 matching over 14 bases. This CDR3 has 16 residues. Germline V gene sequence: CDR1 MDHEN, CDR2 SYDVKM. The V gene end was trimmed by 6 bases and the J gene end by 9 bases; junction bases not matched to a gene: 10. The CDR3 spells CASSRSTSGRATEQFF. DNA of the CDR3: TGTGCCAGCAGCCGTTCGACTAGCGGGAGGGCCACTGAGCAGTTCTTC.

V gene TRBV7-9 combines with J gene TRBJ2-5; TRBD1 agrees at 8 bases. The CDR3 length is 15 residues. CDR1 is SEHNR, CDR2 FQNEAQ, per germline (reference sequence). J was trimmed by 5 bases and V by 0 bases; bases with no gene match: 5. In nucleotides, the CDR3 is TGTGCCAGCAGCTTAGCAGCAGGGGGCGGCGAGACCCAGTACTTC. Amino acid sequence: CASSLAAGGGETQYF.

The V and J genes are TRBV19 and TRBJ2-4; 8 bases match TRBD2. The CDR3 is 16 residues long. Germline CDR1 reads LNHDA; CDR2 reads SQIVND (reference sequence). Trimming cost V 4 bases and J 1 base; bases outside gene matches: 6. CDR3 sequence reads: CASSTGGVWAKNIQYF. In DNA, the CDR3 is TGTGCCAGTAGTACGGGGGGGGTTTGGGCCAAAAACATTCAGTACTTC.

This clone was recorded only once. The chain is built from TRBV2 and TRBJ1-5; TRBD1 might be the D (5 bases). The CDR3 length is 15 residues. Germline V gene sequence: CDR1 SNHLY, CDR2 FYNNEI. Trimming took off 6 bases at V and 2 bases at J, with 14 bases between the two ends. CDR3 coding DNA: TGTGCCAGCAGCGCCAGGGTATCGCGCAATCAGCCCCAGCATTTT. Its protein product is CASSARVSRNQPQHF.

CDR3 protein: CASSPTGAGQPQHF. The DNA for the CDR3 is TGTGCCAGCAGCCCGACAGGGGCCGGGCAGCCCCAGCATTTT. The chain employs TRBV3-1 (or the pseudogene TRBV3-2) and TRBJ1-5; 8 bases are shared with TRBD1. The CDR3 totals 14 residues. CDR1 is LGHDT, CDR2 YNNKEL, per germline (reference sequence). V lost 4 bases to trimming and J lost 7 bases; unmatched junction nucleotides: 6.

The chain employs TRBV28 and TRBJ1-1; 7 positions agree with TRBD1. J lost 7 bases, V lost 4 bases, and 24 bases had no gene match. The CDR3 runs 19 residues. The germline gives CDR1 MDHEN, CDR2 SYDVKM. DNA of the CDR3: TGTGCCAGCAGTTATTTCCGGGGGACCGGAGACAGGGAATTCGGTGAAGCTTTCTTT. Translating gives CASSYFRGTGDREFGEAFF.

The CDR3 here is CASRPLLAGSYNEQFF. The CDR3 DNA is TGTGCCAGCAGACCATTACTAGCGGGGTCCTACAATGAGCAGTTCTTC. The rearrangement uses TRBV11-2 and TRBJ2-1; 10 positions agree with TRBD2. The CDR3 sequence is 16 residues long. V dropped 6 bases and J dropped 1; count of bases not matched to a gene: 6. Germline loops: CDR1 SGHAT, CDR2 FQNNGV.

The chain uses TRBV11-2 and TRBJ2-7; D ambiguous. Per germline, CDR1 SGHAT and CDR2 FQNNGV. The CDR3 contains 15 residues. V was pared by 1 base and J by 6 bases, with 16 bases between. This CDR3 reads CASSLGGSPFSEQYF. The CDR3 coding sequence is TGTGCCAGCAGCTTAGGCGGTAGCCCATTCAGCGAGCAGTACTTC.

This chain uses TRBV27 with TRBJ2-5, with 9 positions matching TRBD2. Germline CDR1 reads MNHEY; CDR2 reads SMNVEV (reference sequence). The CDR3 consists of 14 residues. Trimming removed 10 bases from V and 3 bases from J; junction bases left unmatched: 9. This CDR3 is CATRAGGSKETQYF. DNA for the CDR3: TGTGCCACCCGAGCGGGAGGTTCGAAAGAGACCCAGTACTTC.

J is TRBJ1-2 and V is TRBV5-1; 8 bases map to TRBD1. Germline V gene sequence: CDR1 SGHRS, CDR2 YFSETQ. The J segment lost 6 bases and the V segment lost 1 base, leaving 5 bases of the junction unmatched. The length of the CDR3 is 14 residues. The CDR3 is CASSLTRTGHGYTF. DNA of the CDR3: TGCGCCAGCAGCTTGACCCGGACAGGGCATGGCTACACCTTC.

This clone was observed a single time. V usage is TRBV7-2 and J usage is TRBJ2-3, with TRBD1 matching 8 bases. The ends lost 5 bases at V and 1 base at J; junction bases unmatched: 2. Germline CDR1 is SGHTA and CDR2 is FQGNSA. This CDR3 region has 14 residues. DNA of the CDR3: TGTGCCAGCAGCGCGGACAGGGGCACAGATACGCAGTATTTT. Translated: CASSADRGTDTQYF.

This clone was seen a few times. This sequence joins TRBV7-9 and TRBJ2-1; 8 bases align to TRBD1. The germline CDR1 and CDR2 sequences are SEHNR and FQNEAQ (reference sequence). The CDR3 extends over 15 amino acids. V trimming: 2 bases; J trimming: 2 bases; junction bases outside the gene matches: 2. The CDR3: CASSLRQGPYNEQFF. As DNA, the CDR3 is TGTGCCAGCAGCTTACGACAGGGGCCCTACAATGAGCAGTTCTTC.

The chain employs TRBV2 and TRBJ1-2, with 7 bases lining up with TRBD1. The CDR3 runs to 13 residues. With 8 bases clipped from V and 4 bases from J, the junction kept 7 bases outside the gene matches. In germline, CDR1 is SNHLY, CDR2 FYNNEI. The CDR3 reads CASPRTGFYGYTF. CDR3 sequence (DNA): TGTGCCAGCCCCCGGACAGGCTTCTATGGCTACACCTTC.

The chain is built from TRBV29-1 and TRBJ1-4; 7 bases agree with TRBD1. Germline V gene data show CDR1 as SQVTM and CDR2 as ANQGSEA. J gave up 0 bases and V 7 bases, and 11 bases lay outside the gene matches. The CDR3 is made up of 16 amino acids. The CDR3 DNA reads TGCAGCGCCGGTCCGGGACAGAGTTCAACTAATGAAAAACTGTTTTTT. Residues: CSAGPGQSSTNEKLFF.